Listed below are T cell receptor beta chains from one sample, sequenced in a study of T-cell memory formation after mild COVID-19. Via MiXCR, TCRdb re-called the 5' RACE reads, giving one row per CDR3 protein. The table has around 180,000 distinct CDR3 sequences, around 20% seen once; the top ten hold 3.5% to 5%. The sequenced sample was PBMCs or a T cell subset sorted from them (not recorded which). These receptors all stem from a man between 18 and 29 years old who had mild COVID-19 (a few samples of this study predate the infection). Cell type and time point are not known. CDR3s include the opening cysteine and the closing phenylalanine or tryptophan. The order of the fields is CDR3 DNA, CDR3 protein, clone size, V gene, D gene, CDR3 length, J gene. A D gene is named only where the DNA matches it firmly. A row's size may be missing; if present it is once, few, many or a size class.

TGTGCCAGCAGCCCGCGAGCAGGGCGGCAAGAGACCCAGTACTTC CASSPRAGRQETQYF few TRBV7-9 - 15 TRBJ2-5
TGTGCCAGCTCACCAAGTGACAACTCCTACGAGCAGTACTTC CASSPSDNSYEQYF few TRBV18 - 14 TRBJ2-7
TGTGCCAGCCACCAATCGGGGACCCCTATAAACACCATATATTTT CASHQSGTPINTIYF many TRBV5-5 - 15 TRBJ1-3
TGCAGCGTTGGGTCAGTCTATGGCTACACCTTC CSVGSVYGYTF few TRBV29-1 - 11 TRBJ1-2
TGTGCCAGCAGTCCGCCCTTCACAGGGAAGTGGGGCTACACCTTC CASSPPFTGKWGYTF few TRBV12-3/TRBV12-4 - 15 TRBJ1-2
TGTGCCAGCAGAGCAGAACACCCAGATACGCAGTATTTT CASRAEHPDTQYF - TRBV25-1 - 13 TRBJ2-3
TGCGCCAGCAGCTTACCGGGGGGGCAAGCAGATACGCAGTATTTT CASSLPGGQADTQYF few TRBV5-1 TRBD2 15 TRBJ2-3
TGTGCCAGCAGCAGGGTCTCCTACAGTGAGCAGTTCTTC CASSRVSYSEQFF once TRBV11-2 - 13 TRBJ2-1
TGTGCCAGCAGCTTAATCGGGCCAGGGGGCTATTCACCCCTCCACTTT CASSLIGPGGYSPLHF - TRBV7-3 TRBD1 16 TRBJ1-6
TGTGCCAGCAGCAAGGACAGAACATATGGCTACACCTTC CASSKDRTYGYTF - TRBV7-2 - 13 TRBJ1-2
TGCGCCAGCAGCCCGGTGGGAGCAACTAATGAAAAACTGTTTTTT CASSPVGATNEKLFF - TRBV5-1 - 15 TRBJ1-4
TGCGCCAGCAGCTTGGGCAGGGGGAAATATGGCTACACCTTC CASSLGRGKYGYTF - TRBV5-1 TRBD1 14 TRBJ1-2
TGTGCCAGCAGCCAAATTACCGGGACCTACAATGAGCAGTTCTTC CASSQITGTYNEQFF - TRBV3-1 - 15 TRBJ2-1
TGTGCCAGCAGTGATCCGGGTGGGGGTAGGGCGGACATTCAGTACTTC CASSDPGGGRADIQYF few TRBV25-1 - 16 TRBJ2-4
TGTGCCACCAGTGATCCCGGGACAGGCCCCGATACGCAGTATTTT CATSDPGTGPDTQYF - TRBV24-1 TRBD1 15 TRBJ2-3
TGCGCCAGCAGCTCTGGACAGGGTGGGGTAGGGAACACTGAAGCTTTCTTT CASSSGQGGVGNTEAFF few TRBV5-1 TRBD1 17 TRBJ1-1
TGTGCCAGCAGTCAGGGGTTGAACACTGAAGCTTTCTTT CASSQGLNTEAFF many TRBV12-3/TRBV12-4 - 13 TRBJ1-1
TGTGCCAGCAGTCTGACAGGGATGGAAGCTTTCTTT CASSLTGMEAFF - TRBV12-3/TRBV12-4 TRBD1 12 TRBJ1-1
TGTGCCAGCAGTCCCCGGGACAGGCATGAAAAACTGTTTTTT CASSPRDRHEKLFF few TRBV12-3/TRBV12-4 TRBD1 14 TRBJ1-4
TGTGCCAGCAGCCAAGGGGGCACAGCCGAAGGCTATGAGCAGTTCTTC CASSQGGTAEGYEQFF - TRBV4-2 - 16 TRBJ2-1
TGTGCCAGCAGCTTAAGAGAATCCGGGGAGCTGTTTTTT CASSLRESGELFF many TRBV5-5 - 13 TRBJ2-2
TGCAGTGCTAGCCGGGCCAATGAGCAGTTCTTC CSASRANEQFF - TRBV20-1 - 11 TRBJ2-1
TGCGCCAGCAGCTTGGAGGACAGGGGAGAGACCCAGTACTTC CASSLEDRGETQYF - TRBV5-1 TRBD1 14 TRBJ2-5
TGTGCCACCAGTGAGGGACTTAGCACAGATACGCAGTATTTT CATSEGLSTDTQYF - TRBV24-1 - 14 TRBJ2-3
TGTGCCACCAGTGATCCACGGACAGGGATCAATCAGCCCCAGCATTTT CATSDPRTGINQPQHF few TRBV24-1 TRBD1 16 TRBJ1-5
TGCAGTGCTAGATATATTATGGCGTTAGTGGGGTTCGATGGCTACACCTTC CSARYIMALVGFDGYTF few TRBV20-1 - 17 TRBJ1-2
TGTGCCAGCAGCTTCTCCTACGAGCAGTACTTC CASSFSYEQYF many TRBV7-9 - 11 TRBJ2-7
TGTGCCAGCAGCTACGCACACAGGGTCACCGGGGAGCTGTTTTTT CASSYAHRVTGELFF few TRBV7-2 - 15 TRBJ2-2
TGTGCCAGCAGTGCCGGGACTGCCTCCGGGGAGCTGTTTTTT CASSAGTASGELFF - TRBV6-1 - 14 TRBJ2-2
TGCGCCAGCAGCCGGGGGTCCGATGGCTACACCTTC CASSRGSDGYTF - TRBV5-1 - 12 TRBJ1-2
TGCGCCAGCAGCCAAGATGGAGGCCCGCGAATGAACACTGAAGCTTTCTTT CASSQDGGPRMNTEAFF - TRBV4-3 - 17 TRBJ1-1
TGTGCCAGCAGCTTAAGAATGCAGGGGGGAAACACCGGGGAGCTGTTTTTT CASSLRMQGGNTGELFF - TRBV7-3 - 17 TRBJ2-2
TGTGCCAGCAGCCCCGGGACAGGGGGAACGAGCAATCAGCCCCAGCATTTT CASSPGTGGTSNQPQHF - TRBV7-9 TRBD1 17 TRBJ1-5
TGTGCCAGCAGCCAGGGGACAGGGGGCCAATACAATGAGCAGTTCTTC CASSQGTGGQYNEQFF - TRBV5-5 TRBD1 16 TRBJ2-1
TGCAGTGCTCCAGATAACTATGGCTACACCTTC CSAPDNYGYTF many TRBV20-1 - 11 TRBJ1-2
TGCAGTGCTAGTGGTTCGACCACTGAAGCTTTCTTT CSASGSTTEAFF few TRBV20-1 - 12 TRBJ1-1
TGTGCCAGCAGCCGCGGGACAGGGCTCACCGGGGAGCTGTTTTTT CASSRGTGLTGELFF few TRBV7-3 TRBD1 15 TRBJ2-2
TGTGCCAGCAGTTCAAACAGGGCCGGTGAAGCTTTCTTT CASSSNRAGEAFF - TRBV6-2/TRBV6-3 - 13 TRBJ1-1
TGTGCCAGCAACCCGGGGAATAGCAATCAGCCCCAGCATTTT CASNPGNSNQPQHF - TRBV6-5 - 14 TRBJ1-5
TGTGCCAGCAGCTTATCCGGGGGTAGGGTAGCTAACTATGGCTACACCTTC CASSLSGGRVANYGYTF - TRBV7-2 - 17 TRBJ1-2
TGTGCCAGCAGTTCCTTATCGCGACCCCCGTTTCGTCGGCAGTACTTC CASSSLSRPPFRRQYF few TRBV6-5 - 16 TRBJ2-7
TGTGCCAGCAGTATGGCGGGGACGACGGCCTACGAGCAGTACTTC CASSMAGTTAYEQYF many TRBV6-1 - 15 TRBJ2-7
TGTGCCAGCAGTGACAGGGGGGGTTGGCCCCAGCATTTT CASSDRGGWPQHF - TRBV2 TRBD1 13 TRBJ1-5
TGTGCCAGCAGCTTAGGCGGGGGACGCAATCAGCCCCAGCATTTT CASSLGGGRNQPQHF few TRBV7-2 - 15 TRBJ1-5
TGCAGTGCCGGACTAGAGGGCGATGAGCAGTTCTTC CSAGLEGDEQFF - TRBV20-1 TRBD2 12 TRBJ2-1
TGCAGTGCTAGTACAGGTTCGGCTGGAAACACCATATATTTT CSASTGSAGNTIYF - TRBV20-1 - 14 TRBJ1-3